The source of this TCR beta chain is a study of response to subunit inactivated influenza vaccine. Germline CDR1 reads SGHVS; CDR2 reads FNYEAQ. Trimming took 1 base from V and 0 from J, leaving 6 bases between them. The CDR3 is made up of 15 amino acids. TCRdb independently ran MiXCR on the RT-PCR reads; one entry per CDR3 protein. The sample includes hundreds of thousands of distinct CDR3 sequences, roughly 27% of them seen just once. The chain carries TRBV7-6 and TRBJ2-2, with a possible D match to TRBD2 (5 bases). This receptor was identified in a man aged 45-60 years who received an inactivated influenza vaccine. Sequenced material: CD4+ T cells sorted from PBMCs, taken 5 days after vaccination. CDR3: CASSLGEPNTGELFF. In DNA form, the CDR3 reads TGTGCCAGCAGCTTAGGGGAGCCGAACACCGGGGAGCTGTTTTTT.